A single sample gave rise to the 12 T cell receptor beta chains below, sequenced in a study of CD8 T cells in ankylosing spondylitis. TCRdb ran MiXCR on the 5' RACE reads and lists one entry per CDR3 protein. Of 150,000 or so distinct CDR3 sequences listed, roughly 10% are singletons. Sequencing was performed on blood, either unsorted or a sorted T cell fraction (not recorded which). The receptors stem from a female donor with ankylosing spondylitis or in good health (not recorded which).

This clonotype was picked up a small number of times. This sequence joins TRBV4-2 and TRBJ2-1, with 8 bases identical to TRBD2. Germline-derived CDR1 and CDR2 are LGHNA and YNFKEQ. CDR3 size: 19 residues. Germline trimming cut 1 base from V and 8 bases from J; bases unmatched to any gene: 19. CDR3 sequence (DNA): TGTGCCAGCAGCCAAGGAACCGCGGGAGGATTTCAGTTGGTCGATGAGCAGTTCTTC. It translates to CASSQGTAGGFQLVDEQFF.

This clonotype was detected a few times. The gene calls are TRBV5-1 and TRBJ2-7, with D possibly matching TRBD2 (6 bases). The germline CDR1 and CDR2 sequences are SGHRS and YFSETQ. V lost 2 bases to trimming and J lost 0 bases, with 15 bases between them. The CDR3 spans 16 residues. The CDR3 DNA reads as TGCGCCAGCAGCTTTGTTAGCGGCCGCGTCTCCTACGAGCAGTACTTC. Its protein product is CASSFVSGRVSYEQYF.

This clonotype has more than one count but fewer than ten. The chain recombines TRBV29-1 with TRBJ1-5, with D possibly matching TRBD1 (6 bases). The V gene lost 5 bases and the J gene lost 0 bases, with 23 bases spanning the gap. Germline V gene data show CDR1 as SQVTM and CDR2 as ANQGSEA. The CDR3 length is 18 residues. This chain's CDR3 is CSVPKGGLGARSNQPQHF. The CDR3 DNA is TGCAGCGTTCCAAAGGGGGGTCTCGGGGCCCGTAGCAATCAGCCCCAGCATTTT.

This clonotype occurred a few times. J is TRBJ2-2 and V is TRBV6-2 or TRBV6-3; D ambiguous. This CDR3 has 17 residues. Per germline, CDR1 MNHEY and CDR2 SVGEGT. V dropped 6 bases and J dropped 4 bases, with 21 bases sitting between them. The chain's CDR3 is CASSDPLRAELTGELFF. Written as DNA, the CDR3 is TGTGCCAGCAGCGATCCCCTTCGGGCGGAACTCACCGGGGAGCTGTTTTTT.

This clonotype was detected ten times or more. Mismatch with germline at one junction end may stem from a read error. The V call is TRBV12-3 or TRBV12-4, the J call TRBJ1-2, with TRBD1 matching over 9 bases. The CDR3 totals 11 residues. The CDR3 reads CASSLARDRAF. The DNA of the CDR3 is TGTGCCAGCAGTTTAGCCCGGGACAGGGCCTTC.

This clonotype has just a few counts. This sequence joins TRBV25-1 and TRBJ2-7; possibly TRBD2 for D (5 bases). CDR1 MGHDK and CDR2 SYGVNS come from the germline V gene. The V end lost 7 bases, the J end lost 3 bases, and 10 bases lay between the germline ends. The CDR3 spans 12 residues. The DNA for the CDR3 is TGTGCCAGCATGAGGGATATCTACGAGCAGTACTTC. Translated, it gives CASMRDIYEQYF.

The V call is TRBV27, the J call TRBJ1-1; D is perhaps TRBD1 (5 bases). CDR3 size: 13 residues. V was shortened by 5 bases and J by 5 bases, with 12 bases between the two germline ends. The germline V gene has CDR1 MNHEY and CDR2 SMNVEV (reference sequence). The CDR3: CASSTGLPTEAFF. CDR3 DNA: TGTGCCAGCAGTACGGGACTCCCGACTGAAGCTTTCTTT.

The sample holds a few counts of this clonotype. The chain has TRBV15 and TRBJ2-1, with D possibly matching TRBD2 (6 bases). This CDR3 is built from 14 residues. The V end was cut by 4 bases, the J end by 5 bases, with 12 bases between. Looked up from germline, CDR1 is LNHNV and CDR2 is YYDKDF (reference sequence). The CDR3 region has the DNA TGTGCCACCAGCAAGGATAGCGGAGACAATGAGCAGTTCTTC. Protein product: CATSKDSGDNEQFF. The whole variable domain, filled in from reference TRBV15 and TRBJ2-1, reads DAMVIQNPRYQVTQFGKPVTLSCSQTLNHNVMYWYQQKSSQAPKLLFHYYDKDFNNEADTPDNFQSRRPNTSFCFLDIRSPGLGDTAMYLCATSKDSGDNEQFFGPGTRLTVL.

The chain has TRBV27 and TRBJ2-7, with D unresolved. Germline CDR1 reads MNHEY; CDR2 reads SMNVEV (reference sequence). The ends were cut back, 6 bases at V and 1 base at J, with 13 bases in the middle. CDR3 size: 14 residues. The CDR3 DNA is TGTGCCAGCAGCCCCCATCTCTCGTCCTACGAGCAGTACTTC. It specifies CASSPHLSSYEQYF.

The J gene is TRBJ2-1, the V gene TRBV9; TRBD2 agrees at 8 bases. V gave up 6 bases and J gave up 6 bases; unmatched junction bases: 14. The CDR3 is 16 amino acids. CDR1 and CDR2 (germline): SGDLS, YYNGEE. The CDR3 nucleotides are TGTGCCAGCAACCCAAGCGGGAGTAGCGGGGTCAATGAGCAGTTCTTC. Translating gives CASNPSGSSGVNEQFF. Filled out from reference TRBV9 and TRBJ2-1, the complete variable domain reads DSGVTQTPKHLITATGQRVTLRCSPRSGDLSVYWYQQSLDQGLQFLIQYYNGEERAKGNILERFSAQQFPDLHSELNLSSLELGDSALYFCASNPSGSSGVNEQFFGPGTRLTVL.

The chain is built from TRBV30 and TRBJ2-3, with TRBD2 matching over 9 bases. Trimming took 4 bases from V and 2 from J; bases not matched to a gene: 10. This CDR3 comprises 16 residues. Germline V lookup: CDR1 GTSNPN, CDR2 SVGIG (reference sequence). The CDR3 region is CAWTRGLAGLTDTQYF. CDR3 nucleotide sequence: TGTGCCTGGACCCGGGGGCTAGCGGGACTCACAGATACGCAGTATTTT.

This clonotype was detected only a few times. V usage is TRBV3-1 and J usage is TRBJ2-1, with TRBD2 matching over 10 bases. The germline V gene encodes CDR1 LGHDT and CDR2 YNNKEL (reference sequence). This CDR3 contains 17 residues. Trimming removed 4 bases from V and 9 bases from J; junction bases left unmatched: 15. CDR3 sequence (DNA): TGTGCCAGCAGCCTCCCCCGAACTAGCGGGAATAGGTTTGAGCAGTTCTTC. This translates into CASSLPRTSGNRFEQFF.